This is a list of T cell receptor beta chains from one sample in a study of CD8 T cells in Susac syndrome. TCRdb reanalysed the immunoSEQ multiplex PCR reads using MiXCR and keeps one entry per CDR3 protein. The sample includes 200,000 to 250,000 distinct CDR3 sequences, 94% of them seen just once. Material for sequencing was CD4+ T cells from PBMCs. All receptors come from a human donor with Susac syndrome. The CDR3 runs from the conserved cysteine through the conserved F or W. The order of the fields is J gene, V gene, clone size, D gene, CDR3 DNA, CDR3 protein. D genes are given only for firm matches. Not all rows give a size; the values are once, few, many and, for expanded clones, a class.

TRBJ2-1 TRBV5-4 once - TGTGCCAGCACCCCCTTATTGGGGGGCAATGAGCAGTTCTTC CASTPLLGGNEQFF
TRBJ2-2 TRBV30 - TRBD1 TGTGCCTGTCGGGGACAGGGGTGGATCGGGGAGCTGTTTTTT CACRGQGWIGELFF
TRBJ2-5 TRBV20-1 - - TGCAGTGCCCGGGGGGCTCGGTACCAAGAGACCCAGTACTTC CSARGARYQETQYF
TRBJ2-5 TRBV6-2/TRBV6-3 - TRBD2 TGTGCCAGCAGCCTGCGGGGGGGGACCCAGTACTTC CASSLRGGTQYF
TRBJ2-7 TRBV3-1 - - TGTGCCAGCAGCCATCGGACACATGACCCCTCCGAGCAGTACTTC CASSHRTHDPSEQYF
TRBJ2-7 TRBV7-8 - - TGTGCCAGCAGCTCCTACTCCGGGACAACCTACGAGCAGTACTTC CASSSYSGTTYEQYF
TRBJ2-7 TRBV6-6 once TRBD1 TGTGCCACCTTCGCCGGGACAGGGTCCTACGAGCAGTACTTC CATFAGTGSYEQYF
TRBJ1-2 TRBV9 - - TGTGCCAGCAGGAGAGGTGAGAACTATGGCTACACCTTC CASRRGENYGYTF
TRBJ1-1 TRBV30 - TRBD1 TGTGCCTGGAGTCGGCTCACCGGACAGGGGGCGATGAACACTGAAGCTTTCTTT CAWSRLTGQGAMNTEAFF
TRBJ1-2 TRBV5-1 - - TGCGCCAGCAGCAAAGACAGCTATGGCTACACCTTC CASSKDSYGYTF
TRBJ2-2 TRBV7-9 - - TGTGCCAGCAGCTTAGGAGTTACAGGGGAGGAAACCGGGGAGCTGTTTTTT CASSLGVTGEETGELFF
TRBJ2-3 TRBV7-6 - TRBD2 TGTGCCAGCAGCTTAGCGGGAGGGGCAGGACGCACAGATACGCAGTATTTT CASSLAGGAGRTDTQYF
TRBJ2-5 TRBV24-1 - TRBD1 TGTGCCACCGGGACCGGGACAGTAGGGACCCAGTACTTC CATGTGTVGTQYF
TRBJ2-5 TRBV28 - - TGTGCCAGCAGTCCACTCCCCAGGGGAGAGACCCAGTACTTC CASSPLPRGETQYF
TRBJ1-5 TRBV18 once - TGTGCCAGCTCACCAGGACGGATGGAGGGGCCCCAGCATTTT CASSPGRMEGPQHF
TRBJ2-3 TRBV3-1 - TRBD2 TGTGCCAGCAGCCAGTCAAGCGGGGGGCCGAATACGCAGTATTTT CASSQSSGGPNTQYF
TRBJ2-2 TRBV6-5 - - TGTGCCAGCAGTTACTTGGACACCACCGGGGAGCTGTTTTTT CASSYLDTTGELFF
TRBJ2-3 TRBV4-1 - - TGCGCCAGCACCCCATTGGGGAGCACAGATACGCAGTATTTT CASTPLGSTDTQYF
TRBJ2-7 TRBV7-8 - TRBD1 TGTGCCAGCAGCAGGGGGACAGGGCGGGAGGAGCAGTACTTC CASSRGTGREEQYF
TRBJ2-3 TRBV20-1 - TRBD2 TGCAGTGCTAACCTAGCGGCCTCAGATACGCAGTATTTT CSANLAASDTQYF
TRBJ1-2 TRBV12-3/TRBV12-4 - - TGTGCCAGCAGCCTTGAAGGGGAGAGGGACTATGGCTACACCTTC CASSLEGERDYGYTF
TRBJ1-2 TRBV30 - TRBD1 TGTGCCTGGAAACTACAGGGGGGCTATGGCTACACCTTC CAWKLQGGYGYTF
TRBJ2-2 TRBV12-5 - - TGTGCTAGTGGTTTGGTCAACACCGGGGAGCTGTTTTTT CASGLVNTGELFF
TRBJ1-1 TRBV5-1 once - TGCGCCAGCAGCCGGACCGGGGGGGACACTGAAGCTTTCTTT CASSRTGGDTEAFF
TRBJ1-1 TRBV5-1 - - TGCGCCAGCCGCCTCAGGAGCGACACTGAAGCTTTCTTT CASRLRSDTEAFF
TRBJ1-5 TRBV7-2 once - TGTGCCAGCAGCTTAGCGCGTGGCAGCCTCCAGCATTTT CASSLARGSLQHF
TRBJ1-1 TRBV20-1 - - TGCAGTGCTCCGACAGGTGACTTCGAAGCTTTCTTT CSAPTGDFEAFF
TRBJ2-5 TRBV20-1 - - TGCAGTGCTAGTCGGCAGACCCAGTACTTC CSASRQTQYF
TRBJ1-1 TRBV20-1 - TRBD1 TGCAGTGCTAGACCCGGGACAGGGGGCTATGGTGAAGCTTTCTTT CSARPGTGGYGEAFF